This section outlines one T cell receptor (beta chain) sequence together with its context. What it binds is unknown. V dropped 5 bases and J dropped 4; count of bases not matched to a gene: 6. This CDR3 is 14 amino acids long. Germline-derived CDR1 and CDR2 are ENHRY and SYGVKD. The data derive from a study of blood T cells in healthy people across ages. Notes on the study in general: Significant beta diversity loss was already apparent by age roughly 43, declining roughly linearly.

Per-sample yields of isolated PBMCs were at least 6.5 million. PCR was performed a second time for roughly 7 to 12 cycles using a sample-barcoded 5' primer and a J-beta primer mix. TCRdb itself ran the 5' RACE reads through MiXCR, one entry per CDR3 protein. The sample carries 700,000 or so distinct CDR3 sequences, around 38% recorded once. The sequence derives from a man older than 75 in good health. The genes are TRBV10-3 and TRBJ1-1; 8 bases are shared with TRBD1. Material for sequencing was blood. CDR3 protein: CAISSDRGSTEAFF. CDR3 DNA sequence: TGTGCCATCAGTTCAGACAGGGGTTCCACTGAAGCTTTCTTT.